The 9 T cell receptor beta chains reported below all come from one sample, sequenced in a study of blood T cell repertoires in COVID-19. Profiled with immunoSEQ multiplex PCR; TCRdb holds only in-frame clones, not every one. The data show roughly 15,000 clones, over 80% seen once. Sequenced material: peripheral blood. The receptors were gathered from a man in his forties or fifties with active COVID-19.

V gene TRBV5-1 combines with J gene TRBJ2-1; D remains unclear. Trimming took 3 bases from V and 1 from J, leaving 8 bases between them. The CDR3 consists of 14 residues. From germline, CDR1 is SGHRS and CDR2 YFSETQ. The CDR3 here is CASSYASSYNEQFF. The CDR3 nucleotides read TGCGCCAGCAGCTATGCTAGTTCCTACAATGAGCAGTTCTTC.

The chain employs TRBV11-2 and TRBJ2-7, with 12 bases that match TRBD2. V lost 5 bases to trimming and J lost 4 bases; unmatched junction nucleotides: 3. The CDR3 totals 14 residues. The germline gives CDR1 SGHAT, CDR2 FQNNGV. DNA of the CDR3: TGTGCCAGCAGCCTACTAGCGGGAGGTTACGAGCAGTACTTC. Translating it yields CASSLLAGGYEQYF.

Concerning this clone: The junction departs from germline at one end; a sequencing error may be responsible. The J gene is TRBJ2-3, the V gene TRBV2, with 15 bases aligning to TRBD2. The CDR3 is made up of 17 amino acids. Per germline, CDR1 SNHLY and CDR2 FYNNEI. CDR3 DNA: TGTGCCAGCACTGAAATCGGACTAGCGGGAGGGCAAGATACGCAGTATTTT. It codes for CASTEIGLAGGQDTQYF.

The DNA of the CDR3 is TGTGCCAGCAGCGAACGACAGGGGGCGACGAACACTGAAGCTTTCTTT. The encoded protein is CASSERQGATNTEAFF. V is TRBV9 and J is TRBJ1-1; TRBD1 matches at 10 bases. Germline V gene sequence: CDR1 SGDLS, CDR2 YYNGEE. This CDR3 has 16 amino acids. The V and J ends lost 3 bases and 1 base, in that order; junction bases with no gene match: 6.

The V gene is TRBV7-8, the J gene TRBJ2-7; 9 bases map to TRBD2. The V and J ends lost 8 bases and 7 bases, in that order; junction bases with no gene match: 12. CDR3 length: 14 residues. Germline V lookup: CDR1 SGHVS, CDR2 FQNEAQ. The CDR3 loop is CASGIGGRADEQYF. DNA of the CDR3: TGTGCCAGCGGAATTGGCGGGAGGGCCGATGAGCAGTACTTC.

The chain couples TRBV7-9 to TRBJ2-7; the D gene is possibly TRBD2 (5 bases). This CDR3 contains 13 residues. V dropped 1 base and J dropped 3 bases, with 7 bases sitting between them. Germline CDR1 reads SEHNR; CDR2 reads FQNEAQ (reference sequence). CDR3 bases: TGTGCCAGCAGCTTAGTCGGGATCTACGAGCAGTACTTC. Its translation is CASSLVGIYEQYF. Together with reference TRBV7-9 and TRBJ2-7, the CDR3 gives the full variable domain: DTGVSQNPRHKITKRGQNVTFRCDPISEHNRLYWYRQTLGQGPEFLTYFQNEAQLEKSRLLSDRFSAERPKGSFSTLEIQRTEQGDSAMYLCASSLVGIYEQYFGPGTRLTVT.

This chain links TRBV7-6 with TRBJ2-1, with TRBD2 identical over 9 bases. Germline V gene sequence: CDR1 SGHVS, CDR2 FNYEAQ. V dropped 10 bases and J dropped 8; count of bases not matched to a gene: 12. The length of the CDR3 is 14 residues. The CDR3 DNA reads TGTGCCACCGGGGCGGGAGGGCCGCTCGATGAGCAGTTCTTC. Translation: CATGAGGPLDEQFF.

The gene calls are TRBV9 and TRBJ2-2; the match to TRBD2 covers 8 bases. V shed 3 bases and J 1 base; nucleotides not matched to a gene: 2. The V gene's germline CDR1 is SGDLS and CDR2 YYNGEE. This CDR3 is built from 15 residues. The CDR3 loop is CASSASGGNTGELFF. Here the CDR3 DNA reads TGTGCCAGCAGCGCCAGCGGGGGGAACACCGGGGAGCTGTTTTTT.

The chain joins TRBV6-5 to TRBJ2-1; 10 nucleotides agree with TRBD2. Germline loops: CDR1 MNHEY, CDR2 SVGAGI. The CDR3 contains 16 residues. V trimming: 2 bases; J trimming: 5 bases; junction bases outside the gene matches: 6. CDR3 sequence reads: CASSYRGLARNNEQFF. CDR3 sequence (DNA): TGTGCCAGCAGTTACCGGGGACTAGCGCGGAACAATGAGCAGTTCTTC.